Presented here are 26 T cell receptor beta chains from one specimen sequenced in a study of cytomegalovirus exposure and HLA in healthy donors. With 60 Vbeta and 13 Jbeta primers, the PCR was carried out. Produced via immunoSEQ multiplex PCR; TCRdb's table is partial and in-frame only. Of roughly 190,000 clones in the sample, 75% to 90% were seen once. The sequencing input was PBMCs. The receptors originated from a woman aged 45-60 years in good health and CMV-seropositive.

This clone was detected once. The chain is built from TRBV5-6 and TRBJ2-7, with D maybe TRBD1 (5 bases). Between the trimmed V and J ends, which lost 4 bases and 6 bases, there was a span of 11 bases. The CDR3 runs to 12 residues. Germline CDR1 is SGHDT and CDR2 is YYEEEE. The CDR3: CASSGQGAEQYF. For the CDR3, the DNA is TGTGCCAGCAGCGGGCAGGGTGCCGAGCAGTACTTC.

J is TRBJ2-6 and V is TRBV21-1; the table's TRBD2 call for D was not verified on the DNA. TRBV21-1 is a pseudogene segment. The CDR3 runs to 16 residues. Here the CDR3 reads CASSKGGSSGANVLTF. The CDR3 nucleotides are TGTGCCAGCAGCAAGGGTGGGAGCTCTGGGGCCAACGTCCTGACTTTC.

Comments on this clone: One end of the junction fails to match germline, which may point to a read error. CDR3 sequence (DNA): TGTGCTAGCAGCTCCTCTATTACGGGGGGAGACTATGGCTACACCTTC. Translation: CASSSSITGGDYGYTF. The rearrangement links TRBV7-7 to TRBJ1-2; maybe TRBD1 (5 bases). Germline CDR1 is SSHAT and CDR2 is FNYEAQ (reference sequence). The CDR3 totals 16 residues. The variable domain in full, completed from reference TRBV7-7 and TRBJ1-2, reads GAGVSQSPRYKVTKRGQDVTLRCDPISSHATLYWYQQALGQGPEFLTYFNYEAQPDKSGLPSDRFSAERPEGSISTLTIQRTEQRDSAMYRCASSSSITGGDYGYTFGSGTRLTVV.

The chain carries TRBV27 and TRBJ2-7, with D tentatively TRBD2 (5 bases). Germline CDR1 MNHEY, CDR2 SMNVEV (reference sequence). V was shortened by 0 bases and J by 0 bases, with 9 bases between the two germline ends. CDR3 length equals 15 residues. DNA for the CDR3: TGTGCCAGCAGTTTATCAGCGGTCAGCTCCTACGAGCAGTACTTC. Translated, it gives CASSLSAVSSYEQYF.

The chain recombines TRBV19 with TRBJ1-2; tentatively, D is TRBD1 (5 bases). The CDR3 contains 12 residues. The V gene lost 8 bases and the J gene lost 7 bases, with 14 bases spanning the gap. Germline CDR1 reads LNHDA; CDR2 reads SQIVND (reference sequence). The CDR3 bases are TGTGCCAGTGGGGGACTTATCGGTGGCTACACCTTC. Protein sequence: CASGGLIGGYTF. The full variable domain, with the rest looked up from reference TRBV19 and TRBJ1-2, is DGGITQSPKYLFRKEGQNVTLSCEQNLNHDAMYWYRQDPGQGLRLIYYSQIVNDFQKGDIAEGYSVSREKKESFPLTVTSAQKNPTAFYLCASGGLIGGYTFGSGTRLTVV.

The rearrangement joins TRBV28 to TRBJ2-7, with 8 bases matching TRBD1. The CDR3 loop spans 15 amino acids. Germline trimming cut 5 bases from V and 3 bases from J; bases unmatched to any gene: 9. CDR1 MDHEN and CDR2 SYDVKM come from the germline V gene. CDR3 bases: TGTGCCAGCAGTCCCCCGGGGACAGGATTCTACGAGCAGTACTTC. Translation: CASSPPGTGFYEQYF.

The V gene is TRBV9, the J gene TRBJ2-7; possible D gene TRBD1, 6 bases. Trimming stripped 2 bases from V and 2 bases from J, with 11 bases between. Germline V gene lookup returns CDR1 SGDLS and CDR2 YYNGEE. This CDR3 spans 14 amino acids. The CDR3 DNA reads TGTGCCAGCAGCGTCGGGACATCAACCTACGAGCAGTACTTC. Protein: CASSVGTSTYEQYF. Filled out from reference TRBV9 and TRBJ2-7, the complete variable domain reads DSGVTQTPKHLITATGQRVTLRCSPRSGDLSVYWYQQSLDQGLQFLIQYYNGEERAKGNILERFSAQQFPDLHSELNLSSLELGDSALYFCASSVGTSTYEQYFGPGTRLTVT.

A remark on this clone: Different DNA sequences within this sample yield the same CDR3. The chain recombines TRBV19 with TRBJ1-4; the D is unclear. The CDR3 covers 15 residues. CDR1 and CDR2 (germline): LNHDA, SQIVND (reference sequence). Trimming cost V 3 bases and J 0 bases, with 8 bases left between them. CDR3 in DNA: TGTGCCAGTAGTATCGGAGGAGCAACTAATGAAAAACTGTTTTTT. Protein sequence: CASSIGGATNEKLFF.

The CDR3 sequence: CASSQEWASTDTQYF. The CDR3 region has the DNA TGTGCCAGCAGCCAAGAGTGGGCGAGCACAGATACGCAGTATTTT. The chain is built from TRBV4-2 and TRBJ2-3; D gene uncertain. The length of the CDR3 is 15 residues. Germline CDR1 reads LGHNA; CDR2 reads YNFKEQ. The V end lost 0 bases, the J end lost 0 bases, and 7 bases lay between the germline ends.

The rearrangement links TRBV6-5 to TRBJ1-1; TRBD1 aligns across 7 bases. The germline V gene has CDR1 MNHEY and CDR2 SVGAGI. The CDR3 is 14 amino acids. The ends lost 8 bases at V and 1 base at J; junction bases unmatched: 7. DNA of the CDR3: TGTGCCAGCTCAGGGGGACGGCCGAACACTGAAGCTTTCTTT. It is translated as CASSGGRPNTEAFF.

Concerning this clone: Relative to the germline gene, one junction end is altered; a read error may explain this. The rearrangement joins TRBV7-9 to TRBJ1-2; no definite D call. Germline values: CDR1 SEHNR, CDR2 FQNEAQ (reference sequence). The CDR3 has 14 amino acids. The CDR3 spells CSSSLVSVNYGYTF. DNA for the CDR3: TGTTCCAGCAGCTTAGTTTCAGTTAACTATGGCTACACCTTC.

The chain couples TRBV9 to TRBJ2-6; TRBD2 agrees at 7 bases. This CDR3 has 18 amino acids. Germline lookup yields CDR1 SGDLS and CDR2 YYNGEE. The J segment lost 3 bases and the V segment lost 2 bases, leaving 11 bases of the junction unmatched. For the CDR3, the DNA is TGTGCCAGCAGCGTGGGAGGGGACCTCAGTCTTGGGGCCAACGTCCTGACTTTC. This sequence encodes CASSVGGDLSLGANVLTF.

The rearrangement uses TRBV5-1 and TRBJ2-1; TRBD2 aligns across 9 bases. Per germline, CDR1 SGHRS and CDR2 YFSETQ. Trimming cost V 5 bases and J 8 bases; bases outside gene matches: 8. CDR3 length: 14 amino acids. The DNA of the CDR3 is TGCGCCAGCAGTGGCGGGGGGGCCTGGGATGAGCAGTTCTTC. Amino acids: CASSGGGAWDEQFF.

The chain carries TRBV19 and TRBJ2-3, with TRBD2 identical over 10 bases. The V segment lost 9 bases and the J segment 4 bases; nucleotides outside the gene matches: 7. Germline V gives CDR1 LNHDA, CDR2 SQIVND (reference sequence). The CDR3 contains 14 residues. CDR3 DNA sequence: TGTGCCAGCAGCGGGGGGGCATCGTCAGATACGCAGTATTTT. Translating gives CASSGGASSDTQYF. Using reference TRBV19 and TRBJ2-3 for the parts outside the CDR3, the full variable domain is DGGITQSPKYLFRKEGQNVTLSCEQNLNHDAMYWYRQDPGQGLRLIYYSQIVNDFQKGDIAEGYSVSREKKESFPLTVTSAQKNPTAFYLCASSGGASSDTQYFGPGTRLTVL.

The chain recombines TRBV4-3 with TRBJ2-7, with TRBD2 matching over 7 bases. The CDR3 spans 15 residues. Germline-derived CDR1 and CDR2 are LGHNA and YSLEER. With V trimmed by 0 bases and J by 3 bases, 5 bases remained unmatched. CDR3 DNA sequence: TGCGCCAGCAGCCAAGAGGGGAGCGGGGACTACGAGCAGTACTTC. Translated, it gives CASSQEGSGDYEQYF.

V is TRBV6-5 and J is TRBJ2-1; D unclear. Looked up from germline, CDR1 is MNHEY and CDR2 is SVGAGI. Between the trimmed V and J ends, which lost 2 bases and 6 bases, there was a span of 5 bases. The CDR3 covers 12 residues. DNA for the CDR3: TGTGCCAGCAGTTACCGGTCCAATGAGCAGTTCTTC. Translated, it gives CASSYRSNEQFF.

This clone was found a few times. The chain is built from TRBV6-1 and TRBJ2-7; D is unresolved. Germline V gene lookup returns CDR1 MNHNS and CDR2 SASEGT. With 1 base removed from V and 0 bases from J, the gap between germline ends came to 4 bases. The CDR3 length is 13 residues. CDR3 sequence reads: CASSEESSYEQYF. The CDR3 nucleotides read TGTGCCAGCAGTGAAGAGAGCTCCTACGAGCAGTACTTC.

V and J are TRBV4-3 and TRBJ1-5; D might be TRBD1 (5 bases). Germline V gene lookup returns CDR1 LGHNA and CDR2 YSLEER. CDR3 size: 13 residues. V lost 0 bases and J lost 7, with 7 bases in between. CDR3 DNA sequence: TGCGCCAGCAGCCAAGAAGGGGTACAGCCCCAGCATTTT. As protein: CASSQEGVQPQHF.

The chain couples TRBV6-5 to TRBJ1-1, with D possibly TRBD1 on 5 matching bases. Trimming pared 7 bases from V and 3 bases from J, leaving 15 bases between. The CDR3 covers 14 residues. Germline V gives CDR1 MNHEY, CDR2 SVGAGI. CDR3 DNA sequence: TGTGCCAGCACCTTGGGGGGGGAAGACACTGAAGCTTTCTTT. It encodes CASTLGGEDTEAFF.

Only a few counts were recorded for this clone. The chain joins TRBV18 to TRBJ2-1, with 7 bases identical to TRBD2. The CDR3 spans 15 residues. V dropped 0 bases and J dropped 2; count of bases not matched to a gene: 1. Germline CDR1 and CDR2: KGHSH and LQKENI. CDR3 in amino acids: CASSPPAGTYNEQFF. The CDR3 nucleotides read TGTGCCAGCTCACCACCAGCGGGAACCTACAATGAGCAGTTCTTC.

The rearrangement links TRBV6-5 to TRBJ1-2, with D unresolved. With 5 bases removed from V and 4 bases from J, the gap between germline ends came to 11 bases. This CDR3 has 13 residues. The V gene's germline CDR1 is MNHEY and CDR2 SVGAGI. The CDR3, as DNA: TGTGCCAGCAGTGGATGGGCCAGCTATGGCTACACCTTC. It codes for CASSGWASYGYTF.

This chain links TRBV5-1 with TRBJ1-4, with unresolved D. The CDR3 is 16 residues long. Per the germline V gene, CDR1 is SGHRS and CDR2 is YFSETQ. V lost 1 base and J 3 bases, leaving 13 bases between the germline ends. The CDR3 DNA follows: TGCGCCAGCAGCTTGTCAGAGGTTTCAGCTAATGAAAAACTGTTTTTT. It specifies CASSLSEVSANEKLFF.

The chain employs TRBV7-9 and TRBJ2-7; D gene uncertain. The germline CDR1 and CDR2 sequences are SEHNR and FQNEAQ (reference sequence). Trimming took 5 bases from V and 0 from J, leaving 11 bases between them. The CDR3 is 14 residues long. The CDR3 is CASSQLGVSYEQYF. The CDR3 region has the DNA TGTGCCAGCAGCCAATTGGGCGTCTCCTACGAGCAGTACTTC.

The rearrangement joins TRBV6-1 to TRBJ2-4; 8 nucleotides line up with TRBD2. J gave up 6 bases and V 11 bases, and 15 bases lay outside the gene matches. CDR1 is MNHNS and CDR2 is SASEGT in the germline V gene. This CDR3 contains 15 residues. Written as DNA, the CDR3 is TGTGCCTCGGGGCGGGGGGTTTTGGGGGTAAACATTCAGTACTTC. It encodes CASGRGVLGVNIQYF.

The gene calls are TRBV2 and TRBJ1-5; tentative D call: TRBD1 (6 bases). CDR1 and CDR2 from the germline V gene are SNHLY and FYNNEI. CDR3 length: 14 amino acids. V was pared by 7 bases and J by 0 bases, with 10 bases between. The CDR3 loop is CASTGQLSNQPQHF. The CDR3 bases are TGTGCCAGCACGGGACAACTTAGCAATCAGCCCCAGCATTTT.

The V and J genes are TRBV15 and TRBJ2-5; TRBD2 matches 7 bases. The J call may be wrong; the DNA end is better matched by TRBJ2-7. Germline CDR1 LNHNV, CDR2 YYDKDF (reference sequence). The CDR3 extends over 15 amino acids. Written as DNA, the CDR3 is TGTGCCACCAGCAGAGAGTCTAGCGGTCCCTACGAGCAGTACTTC. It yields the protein CATSRESSGPYEQYF.